This TCR beta chain was captured in a study of blood T cells in healthy people across ages. This clonotype came up a few times. Its specificity is unknown. Alongside a J-beta primer mix, a sample-barcoded 5' primer served in a second PCR lasting roughly 6 to 12 cycles. Each of the samples gave a minimum of 2.5 million paired-end reads that contained CDR3. In TCRdb, the 5' RACE reads were re-called with MiXCR into one record per CDR3 protein. The table lists about 1.6 million distinct CDR3 sequences, roughly 30% of them singletons, with roughly 10% in the top ten. Donors each provided 8 to 10 milliliters of peripheral blood. The V gene's germline CDR1 is GTSNPN and CDR2 SVGIG (reference sequence). The V and J ends lost 2 bases and 2 bases respectively, with 8 bases between them. CDR3 length: 13 residues. The study, taken as a whole, reports: Diversity estimates drawn from one million T cells were deemed underestimates. Any changes in expanded clonotypes were possibly confounded, as donor CMV status remained unknown.

The chain is built from TRBV30 and TRBJ2-3; unclear D gene. Input material: blood. The TCR was taken from a young woman in good health. The CDR3 DNA reads TGTGCCTGGAGTCCCCAGACCACAGATACGCAGTATTTT. Its protein is CAWSPQTTDTQYF. Looking up the rest from reference TRBV30 and TRBJ2-3 gives the full variable domain: SQTIHQWPATLVQPVGSPLSLECTVEGTSNPNLYWYRQAAGRGLQLLFYSVGIGQISSEVPQNLSASRPQDRQFILSSKKLLLSDSGFYLCAWSPQTTDTQYFGPGTRLTVL.